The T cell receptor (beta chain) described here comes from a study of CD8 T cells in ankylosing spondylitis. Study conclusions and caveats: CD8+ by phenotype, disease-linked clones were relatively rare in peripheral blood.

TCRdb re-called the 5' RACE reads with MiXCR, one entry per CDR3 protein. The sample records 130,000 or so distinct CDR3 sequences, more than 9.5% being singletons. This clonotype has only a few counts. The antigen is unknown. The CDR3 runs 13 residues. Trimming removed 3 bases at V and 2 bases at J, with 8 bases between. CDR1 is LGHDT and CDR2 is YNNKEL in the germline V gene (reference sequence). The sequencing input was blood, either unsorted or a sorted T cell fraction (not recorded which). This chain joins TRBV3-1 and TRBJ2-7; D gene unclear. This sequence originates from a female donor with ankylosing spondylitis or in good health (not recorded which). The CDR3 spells CASSHPGPYEQYF. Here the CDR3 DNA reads TGTGCCAGCAGCCACCCGGGCCCCTACGAGCAGTACTTC.